Presented here are 18 T cell receptor beta chains from one specimen sequenced in a study of identical twins (dated by TCRdb to about 2016). Receptor amplification or capture employed 5' RACE. This sample was sequenced with an Illumina HiSeq 2000. The public reads were reprocessed in TCRdb via fastp at Q25 and MiXCR, keeping in-frame beta chains. Entries that share a CDR3 protein sequence are merged under the most common genes and DNA. Present in this sample are a few hundred thousand distinct CDR3 sequences, 13% to 15% of which were seen just once. The ten biggest clones cover approximately 1% of the sample. These data also featured in a second study, about yellow fever vaccine responses in identical twins.

The sample was CD4+ T cells sorted from blood. All receptors come from a woman in her late teens or twenties in good health.

This clonotype was observed many times. This chain connects TRBV20-1 to TRBJ2-7; D is uncertain. V was cut by 5 bases and J by 4 bases, with 24 bases left in between. The CDR3 is 16 residues long. Per the germline V gene, CDR1 is DFQATT and CDR2 is SNEGSKA (reference sequence). The CDR3 nucleotides read TGCAGTGCTCCACTCCCCCTTTCTATACAAGGATACGAGCAGTACTTC. Translation gives CSAPLPLSIQGYEQYF.

This clonotype was picked up many times. The CDR3 loop reads CASSFERIRGADTQYF. CDR3 sequence (DNA): TGTGCCAGCAGTTTCGAGCGCATCAGGGGGGCAGATACGCAGTATTTT. The V call is TRBV12-3 or TRBV12-4, the J call TRBJ2-3, with a tentative D call TRBD1 (7 bases). The CDR3 loop spans 16 amino acids. The V end lost 3 bases, the J end lost 4 bases, and 17 bases lay between the germline ends.

This clonotype has only a few counts. The chain has TRBV3-1 and TRBJ2-7; no definite D call. Germline assignment: CDR1 LGHDT and CDR2 YNNKEL (reference sequence). This CDR3 spans 11 amino acids. V was shortened by 3 bases and J by 4 bases, with 4 bases between the two germline ends. The CDR3 sequence: CASSHKYEQYF. DNA of the CDR3: TGTGCCAGCAGCCATAAGTACGAGCAGTACTTC.

This clonotype came up a few times. The chain links TRBV6-1 to TRBJ1-5, with a possible D match to TRBD1 (6 bases). The V end lost 6 bases, the J end lost 0 bases, and 9 bases lay between the germline ends. The CDR3 sequence is 14 residues long. Germline CDR1 is MNHNS and CDR2 is SASEGT. The CDR3 coding sequence is TGTGCCAGCAGACGGACAGATAGCAATCAGCCCCAGCATTTT. This encodes CASRRTDSNQPQHF.

There are many counts of this clonotype. V is TRBV12-3 or TRBV12-4 and J is TRBJ2-7, with 11 bases aligning to TRBD1. V trimming: 6 bases; J trimming: 5 bases; junction bases outside the gene matches: 6. CDR3 length equals 14 residues. CDR3 region: CASRKGQGVHEQYF. The CDR3 DNA is TGTGCCAGCAGGAAGGGACAGGGGGTCCACGAGCAGTACTTC.

The chain carries TRBV7-8 and TRBJ2-1; 7 positions agree with TRBD2. Germline loops: CDR1 SGHVS, CDR2 FQNEAQ. The ends lost 8 bases at V and 5 bases at J; junction bases unmatched: 6. The CDR3 has 13 residues. This CDR3 reads CASRVAGDNEQFF. The CDR3 DNA sequence: TGTGCCAGCCGCGTAGCGGGCGACAATGAGCAGTTCTTC.

In its sample, this clonotype was seen many times. V is TRBV29-1 and J is TRBJ1-5; 8 bases align to TRBD1. The CDR3 extends over 13 amino acids. V lost 5 bases to trimming and J lost 7 bases; unmatched junction nucleotides: 7. From germline, CDR1 is SQVTM and CDR2 ANQGSEA. The CDR3 region has the DNA TGCAGCGTTCTACAGGGGGGGGGCCAGCCCCAGCATTTT. Residues: CSVLQGGGQPQHF.

This clonotype was seen more than once but under ten times. The V call is TRBV3-1, the J call TRBJ2-7, with D perhaps TRBD1 or TRBD2 (5 bases each). CDR3 length: 14 residues. Germline-derived CDR1 and CDR2 are LGHDT and YNNKEL (reference sequence). With 0 bases removed from V and 2 bases from J, the gap between germline ends came to 8 bases. The CDR3 DNA sequence: TGTGCCAGCAGCCAAGAGCTGGGGGCCTACGAGCAGTACTTC. Protein product: CASSQELGAYEQYF.

This clonotype has a handful of counts. V gene TRBV28 combines with J gene TRBJ1-6; tentatively, D is TRBD1 (5 bases). The V gene lost 4 bases and the J gene lost 11 bases, with 21 bases spanning the gap. The germline CDR1 and CDR2 sequences are MDHEN and SYDVKM. The CDR3 contains 16 residues. The DNA for the CDR3 is TGTGCCAGCAGTTCGCCCTCGCAGGGTTCGGAACCACCCCTCCACTTT. The encoded protein is CASSSPSQGSEPPLHF.

This rearrangement joins TRBV11-1 to TRBJ1-2; D remains ambiguous. Germline lookup yields CDR1 SGHAT and CDR2 FQDESV (reference sequence). This CDR3 has 13 amino acids. V was trimmed by 1 base and J by 5 bases, leaving 8 bases between them. The CDR3 sequence is CASSLVGEYGYTF. In DNA form, the CDR3 reads TGTGCCAGCAGCTTAGTCGGCGAATATGGCTACACCTTC.

This chain links TRBV20-1 with TRBJ2-3, with unresolved D. The V and J ends lost 5 bases and 6 bases respectively, with 9 bases between them. Germline CDR1 DFQATT, CDR2 SNEGSKA (reference sequence). There are 11 residues in the CDR3. CDR3 coding DNA: TGCAGTGCTGAGACCCGGGATACGCAGTATTTT. Protein sequence: CSAETRDTQYF.

In its sample, this clonotype was seen a few times. This chain connects TRBV15 to TRBJ2-7; D is unresolved. The CDR3 has 15 residues. CDR1 and CDR2 (germline): LNHNV, YYDKDF (reference sequence). V was shortened by 0 bases and J by 2 bases, with 11 bases between the two germline ends. DNA for the CDR3: TGTGCCACCAGCAGAGATTTAGGCAGTACCTACGAGCAGTACTTC. Encoded protein: CATSRDLGSTYEQYF.

This clonotype was picked up a small number of times. This CDR3 reads CASSPSQAGVIEKLFF. In DNA, the CDR3 is TGTGCCAGCTCACCCAGCCAGGCAGGGGTGATTGAAAAACTGTTTTTT. The chain joins TRBV18 to TRBJ1-4; tentatively, D is TRBD1 (6 bases). The CDR3 is made up of 16 amino acids. V shed 3 bases and J shed 7 bases, with 18 bases lying between them. The germline CDR1 and CDR2 sequences are KGHSH and LQKENI.

This clonotype was seen repeatedly, ten times or more. CDR3: CASSSQGPRETQYF. The CDR3, as DNA: TGTGCCAGCAGCTCCCAAGGTCCAAGAGAGACCCAGTACTTC. This chain connects TRBV7-9 to TRBJ2-5; D uncertain. This CDR3 comprises 14 residues. Germline V gene sequence: CDR1 SEHNR, CDR2 FQNEAQ (reference sequence). V gave up 4 bases and J gave up 4 bases, with 13 bases separating them. The full variable domain, its missing parts supplied by reference TRBV7-9 and TRBJ2-5, is DTGVSQNPRHKITKRGQNVTFRCDPISEHNRLYWYRQTLGQGPEFLTYFQNEAQLEKSRLLSDRFSAERPKGSFSTLEIQRTEQGDSAMYLCASSSQGPRETQYFGPGTRLLVL.

The chain links TRBV6-2 or TRBV6-3 to TRBJ2-7, with 8 bases lining up with TRBD2. CDR3 size: 17 residues. The V gene end was trimmed by 2 bases and the J gene end by 1 base; junction bases not matched to a gene: 10. Per the germline V gene, CDR1 is MNHEY and CDR2 is SVGEGT. As DNA, the CDR3 is TGTGCCAGCAGTTACACAACCGGGAGCGGGAGTTCCTACGAGCAGTACTTC. This gives the protein CASSYTTGSGSSYEQYF.

The rearrangement joins TRBV6-5 to TRBJ1-3; no clear D. V lost 7 bases, J lost 4 bases, and 5 bases lay in between. Germline V gives CDR1 MNHEY, CDR2 SVGAGI. CDR3 length: 11 amino acids. DNA of the CDR3: TGTGCCAGCACTGGGGGAAACACCATATATTTT. It specifies CASTGGNTIYF.

This sequence joins TRBV2 and TRBJ2-7; a weak D match, TRBD2 (6 bases). CDR1 SNHLY and CDR2 FYNNEI come from the germline V gene. The CDR3 extends over 15 amino acids. V was clipped by 5 bases and J by 0 bases, with 14 bases between them. CDR3 amino acids: CASSTSRGSSYEQYF. The CDR3 nucleotides read TGTGCCAGCAGTACTAGCCGGGGAAGCTCCTACGAGCAGTACTTC.

The chain joins TRBV11-2 to TRBJ2-1, with no clear D. The CDR3 has 13 residues. Germline V gene sequence: CDR1 SGHAT, CDR2 FQNNGV. The ends were cut back, 5 bases at V and 11 bases at J, with 16 bases in the middle. CDR3 in DNA: TGTGCCAGCAGCCCACCCCCCATGTGGCAGCAGTTCTTC. Its translation is CASSPPPMWQQFF.